Listed here are 29 T cell receptor beta chains from one sample, sequenced in a study of neurological immune-mediated disorders. A single record per CDR3 protein comes from TCRdb applying MiXCR to the 5' RACE reads. The sample lists about 29,000 distinct CDR3 sequences; around 12% were seen once. Sequenced sample: PBMCs. The receptors stem from a man aged 55 to 70 in good health.

The table lists this clonotype with many counts. J is TRBJ1-1 and V is TRBV7-9, with no clear D. V was clipped by 5 bases and J by 3 bases, with 16 bases between them. The germline gives CDR1 SEHNR, CDR2 FQNEAQ (reference sequence). The length of the CDR3 is 15 residues. The CDR3 region has the DNA TGTGCCAGCAGCGCATTGGCCCGCCCGGACACTGAAGCTTTCTTT. Its protein product is CASSALARPDTEAFF.

This clonotype was observed at least ten times. J is TRBJ2-1 and V is TRBV6-5; 10 bases map to TRBD2. Per the germline V gene, CDR1 is MNHEY and CDR2 is SVGAGI. Trimming removed 5 bases from V and 0 bases from J; junction bases left unmatched: 1. The CDR3 consists of 15 residues. In DNA, the CDR3 is TGTGCCAGCAGTCCTAGCGGGAGCTCCTACAATGAGCAGTTCTTC. It specifies CASSPSGSSYNEQFF.

This clonotype was recorded at least ten times. The rearrangement joins TRBV7-8 to TRBJ2-3, with D hard to call. The V end was cut by 1 base, the J end by 2 bases, with 7 bases between. The CDR3 is made up of 14 amino acids. CDR1 and CDR2 from the germline V gene are SGHVS and FQNEAQ. CDR3 in amino acids: CASSLVGLTDTQYF. In DNA, the CDR3 is TGTGCCAGCAGCTTAGTGGGTCTCACAGATACGCAGTATTTT.

This clonotype was counted many times. V and J are TRBV5-6 and TRBJ2-3; D is perhaps TRBD2 (5 bases). The germline V and J ends were trimmed by 4 bases and 3 bases, with 12 bases remaining between them. Germline V gene sequence: CDR1 SGHDT, CDR2 YYEEEE. The length of the CDR3 is 14 residues. The CDR3: CASSPDPGTDTQYF. In nucleotides, the CDR3 is TGTGCCAGCAGCCCTGATCCGGGGACAGATACGCAGTATTTT.

This clonotype was counted many times. The gene calls are TRBV12-3 or TRBV12-4 and TRBJ2-5, with D maybe TRBD2 (5 bases). CDR3 length: 13 residues. The V and J ends lost 6 bases and 5 bases respectively, with 13 bases between them. The CDR3 sequence is CASRLRSGETQYF. CDR3 sequence (DNA): TGTGCCAGCAGATTACGAAGCGGCGAGACCCAGTACTTC.

This clonotype has ten or more counts. This rearrangement joins TRBV5-5 to TRBJ2-5; 10 bases line up with TRBD1. Germline CDR1 and CDR2: SGHKS and YYEKEE (reference sequence). With V trimmed by 1 base and J by 6 bases, 12 bases remained unmatched. This CDR3 spans 17 amino acids. This chain's CDR3 is CASSLSWTGGTYQTQYF. The CDR3 region has the DNA TGTGCCAGCAGCTTGTCGTGGACAGGGGGTACCTACCAGACCCAGTACTTC.

This clonotype was seen at least ten times. J is TRBJ2-5 and V is TRBV12-3 or TRBV12-4; D gene ambiguous. V was clipped by 5 bases and J by 5 bases, with 9 bases between them. The CDR3 length is 12 residues. CDR3 sequence (DNA): TGTGCCAGCAGTGGTCCATCGGAGACCCAGTACTTC. This codes for CASSGPSETQYF.

This clonotype was detected only a few times. The chain recombines TRBV7-9 with TRBJ2-1; D not certain. V lost 3 bases and J lost 8, with 14 bases in between. The CDR3 spans 14 residues. The germline CDR1 and CDR2 sequences are SEHNR and FQNEAQ (reference sequence). The CDR3 spells CASSFGLGPDEQFF. The CDR3 DNA sequence: TGTGCCAGCAGCTTTGGCCTAGGACCCGATGAGCAGTTCTTC.

This clonotype was counted ten times or more. The V and J genes are TRBV5-1 and TRBJ1-6; D not certain. CDR1 is SGHRS and CDR2 is YFSETQ in the germline V gene. The V end lost 2 bases, the J end lost 6 bases, and 3 bases lay between the germline ends. CDR3 length equals 12 residues. Here the CDR3 reads CASSFANSPLHF. CDR3 bases: TGCGCCAGCAGCTTCGCTAATTCACCCCTCCACTTT.

This clonotype counts as medium-sized (0.01 to 0.1%). The chain has TRBV5-1 and TRBJ2-2; a weak D match, TRBD1 (7 bases). Germline CDR1 and CDR2: SGHRS and YFSETQ. Trimming cost V 4 bases and J 4 bases, with 17 bases left between them. The CDR3 length is 16 residues. Here the CDR3 DNA reads TGCGCCAGCAGCCCCCCCCGACAGGGAGGCACCGGGGAGCTGTTTTTT. Translated: CASSPPRQGGTGELFF. The full variable domain, completed using reference TRBV5-1 and TRBJ2-2, is KAGVTQTPRYLIKTRGQQVTLSCSPISGHRSVSWYQQTPGQGLQFLFEYFSETQRNKGNFPGRFSGRQFSNSRSEMNVSTLELGDSALYLCASSPPRQGGTGELFFGEGSRLTVL.

This clonotype has ten or more counts. This chain joins TRBV10-3 and TRBJ2-5; 7 nucleotides align to TRBD1. The CDR3 extends over 13 amino acids. From germline, CDR1 is ENHRY and CDR2 SYGVKD. The V segment lost 7 bases and the J segment 6 bases; nucleotides outside the gene matches: 8. CDR3 sequence (DNA): TGTGCCATCATGCGAGAGGGGGCAAAGACCCAGTACTTC. Amino acids: CAIMREGAKTQYF.

The table lists this clonotype with many counts. V is TRBV5-6 and J is TRBJ2-1; D tentatively fits TRBD1 or TRBD2 (5 bases each). The germline V gene has CDR1 SGHDT and CDR2 YYEEEE. The CDR3 has 16 residues. Trimming took 3 bases from V and 4 from J, leaving 17 bases between them. Written as DNA, the CDR3 is TGTGCCAGCAGCTGGAGTCGGGGCGGGTATTACAATGAGCAGTTCTTC. As protein: CASSWSRGGYYNEQFF. The variable domain in full, with the rest retrieved from reference TRBV5-6 and TRBJ2-1, is DAGVTQSPTHLIKTRGQQVTLRCSPKSGHDTVSWYQQALGQGPQFIFQYYEEEERQRGNFPDRFSGHQFPNYSSELNVNALLLGDSALYLCASSWSRGGYYNEQFFGPGTRLTVL.

This clonotype showed up many times. The chain uses TRBV7-8 and TRBJ2-2, with D possibly matching TRBD1 (5 bases). The V gene lost 1 base and the J gene lost 1 base, with 7 bases spanning the gap. The CDR3 runs 15 residues. Looked up from germline, CDR1 is SGHVS and CDR2 is FQNEAQ. The CDR3 reads CASSLDRLNTGELFF. The CDR3 bases are TGTGCCAGCAGCTTAGACAGGTTGAACACCGGGGAGCTGTTTTTT.

Many counts were recorded for this clonotype. The chain is built from TRBV6-5 and TRBJ2-1; D is undetermined. Germline loops: CDR1 MNHEY, CDR2 SVGAGI. Trimming shortened V by 6 bases and J by 2 bases, and 14 bases separated the two germline ends. This CDR3 contains 15 residues. This CDR3 is CASRTRPGAYNEQFF. The CDR3 DNA sequence: TGTGCCAGCAGAACCAGGCCCGGAGCCTACAATGAGCAGTTCTTC.

This clonotype occurred many times. The J gene is TRBJ2-6, the V gene TRBV15; D possibly corresponds to TRBD2 (5 bases). CDR1 is LNHNV, CDR2 YYDKDF, per germline (reference sequence). This CDR3 contains 16 residues. Trimming left V 5 bases short and J 0 bases short, with 11 bases between. CDR3 in amino acids: CATSPPRASGANVLTF. The CDR3 nucleotides read TGTGCCACCAGCCCTCCGAGGGCCTCTGGGGCCAACGTCCTGACTTTC.

The chain recombines TRBV6-2 or TRBV6-3 with TRBJ2-1; perhaps TRBD2 as D (6 bases). CDR1 is MNHEY, CDR2 SVGEGT, per germline. Trimming left V 7 bases short and J 5 bases short, with 15 bases between. The CDR3 has 14 amino acids. The CDR3 DNA reads as TGTGCCAGCACTATTCCGGGGGTTAACAATGAGCAGTTCTTC. Amino acid sequence: CASTIPGVNNEQFF.

This clonotype was seen many times. The rearrangement links TRBV11-2 to TRBJ2-1; D is perhaps TRBD1 (6 bases). CDR1 and CDR2 (germline): SGHAT, FQNNGV. Trimming took 2 bases from V and 7 from J, leaving 9 bases between them. The CDR3 length is 13 residues. The CDR3 DNA reads TGTGCCAGCAGCTTATGGGGACAAAATGAGCAGTTCTTC. This gives the protein CASSLWGQNEQFF. Combining the CDR3 with reference TRBV11-2 and TRBJ2-1 gives the whole variable domain EAGVAQSPRYKIIEKRQSVAFWCNPISGHATLYWYQQILGQGPKLLIQFQNNGVVDDSQLPKDRFSAERLKGVDSTLKIQPAKLEDSAVYLCASSLWGQNEQFFGPGTRLTVL.

The genes are TRBV29-1 and TRBJ2-7; D is ambiguous. Germline V gives CDR1 SQVTM, CDR2 ANQGSEA. The CDR3 sequence is 13 residues long. V was trimmed by 0 bases and J by 1 base, leaving 7 bases between them. CDR3 sequence (DNA): TGCAGCGTTGAAGATCCAGATTCCTACGAGCAGTACTTC. The encoded protein is CSVEDPDSYEQYF.

This clonotype was recorded at least ten times. V is TRBV5-1 and J is TRBJ2-7, with D possibly TRBD2 on 5 matching bases. CDR3 length: 15 residues. Trimming stripped 1 base from V and 0 bases from J, with 11 bases between. CDR1 and CDR2 from the germline V gene are SGHRS and YFSETQ. This chain's CDR3 is CASSLLGGPSYEQYF. The CDR3 DNA reads TGCGCCAGCAGCTTGCTCGGCGGGCCCTCCTACGAGCAGTACTTC.

As concerns this clonotype: A read error may explain this, as a much larger clone is one base away. The V and J genes are TRBV29-1 and TRBJ1-3, with no clear D. From germline, CDR1 is SQVTM and CDR2 ANQGSEA. The CDR3 runs 13 residues. V lost 7 bases and J 5 bases, leaving 15 bases between the germline ends. CDR3 region: CSAVDVGRNTIYF. The CDR3 DNA reads as TGCAGCGCTGTGGACGTGGGAAGAAACACCATATATTTT.

The chain uses TRBV2 and TRBJ2-1, with unresolved D. Germline V gives CDR1 SNHLY, CDR2 FYNNEI. The CDR3 consists of 12 residues. Trimming shortened V by 2 bases and J by 10 bases, and 9 bases separated the two germline ends. The chain's CDR3 is CASSELGAEQFF. Written as DNA, the CDR3 is TGTGCCAGCAGTGAACTCGGCGCGGAGCAGTTCTTC.

This clonotype was recorded many times. The chain is built from TRBV20-1 and TRBJ2-1; tentative D call: TRBD2 (5 bases). The CDR3 has 14 residues. Germline CDR1 is DFQATT and CDR2 is SNEGSKA (reference sequence). V was shortened by 4 bases and J by 5 bases, with 15 bases between the two germline ends. CDR3 in amino acids: CSAIDYQTDNEQFF. The CDR3 DNA reads as TGCAGTGCTATCGACTATCAGACTGACAATGAGCAGTTCTTC.

This clonotype was counted ten times or more. The chain uses TRBV20-1 and TRBJ2-3, with 10 bases that match TRBD2. Germline loops: CDR1 DFQATT, CDR2 SNEGSKA (reference sequence). The CDR3 covers 16 residues. J lost 6 bases, V lost 0 bases, and 9 bases had no gene match. The CDR3 coding sequence is TGCAGTGCTAGAGATCATCCTAGCGGGAGACCGGATACGCAGTATTTT. The encoded protein is CSARDHPSGRPDTQYF.

This clonotype came up many times. The chain links TRBV6-5 to TRBJ1-2; weak D call: TRBD1 (6 bases). The germline V and J ends were trimmed by 8 bases and 9 bases, with 19 bases remaining between them. CDR3 length: 13 residues. CDR1 is MNHEY and CDR2 is SVGAGI in the germline V gene. The CDR3 sequence is CASLDRTGMSYTF. Written as DNA, the CDR3 is TGTGCCAGCCTCGACAGGACGGGTATGAGCTACACCTTC.

This clonotype showed up many times. The chain recombines TRBV12-3 or TRBV12-4 with TRBJ2-5; D is perhaps TRBD2 (6 bases). The CDR3 is 14 residues long. V lost 6 bases and J 0 bases, leaving 11 bases between the germline ends. Written as DNA, the CDR3 is TGTGCCAGCAGAACGGGAGCGGACCAAGAGACCCAGTACTTC. Protein: CASRTGADQETQYF.

The table lists this clonotype with many counts. J is TRBJ2-5 and V is TRBV29-1; perhaps TRBD2 as D (5 bases). The CDR3 contains 13 residues. From germline, CDR1 is SQVTM and CDR2 ANQGSEA. With 4 bases removed from V and 2 bases from J, the gap between germline ends came to 11 bases. The CDR3, as DNA: TGCAGCGTTGGCCGGACTTTTCAAGAGACCCAGTACTTC. Its protein is CSVGRTFQETQYF. The variable domain in full, with the rest retrieved from reference TRBV29-1 and TRBJ2-5, is SAVISQKPSRDICQRGTSLTIQCQVDSQVTMMFWYRQQPGQSLTLIATANQGSEATYESGFVIDKFPISRPNLTFSTLTVSNMSPEDSSIYLCSVGRTFQETQYFGPGTRLLVL.

This clonotype was picked up many times. The chain couples TRBV5-1 to TRBJ2-3; D might be TRBD1 or TRBD2, each matching 8 bases. The CDR3 consists of 17 residues. Per the germline V gene, CDR1 is SGHRS and CDR2 is YFSETQ. Trimming removed 4 bases from V and 2 bases from J, with 20 bases in between. Here the CDR3 reads CASSQGAASGYTDTQYF. In nucleotides, the CDR3 is TGCGCCAGCAGCCAGGGGGCCGCTAGCGGGTACACAGATACGCAGTATTTT.

The table lists this clonotype with many counts. The chain combines TRBV12-3 or TRBV12-4 with TRBJ2-5; the D gene is possibly TRBD2 (5 bases). Deletions cut 6 bases from V and 5 bases from J, with 7 bases between. There are 11 residues in the CDR3. This chain's CDR3 is CASSTRETQYF. Written as DNA, the CDR3 is TGTGCCAGCAGCACTAGGGAGACCCAGTACTTC.

This clonotype came up many times. V gene TRBV15 combines with J gene TRBJ2-7; 7 bases fit TRBD1. Germline CDR1 is LNHNV and CDR2 is YYDKDF (reference sequence). Germline trimming cut 2 bases from V and 3 bases from J; bases unmatched to any gene: 7. The CDR3 runs 15 residues. This CDR3 is CATSRSTGDGYEQYF. Written as DNA, the CDR3 is TGTGCCACCAGCAGATCCACAGGGGATGGCTACGAGCAGTACTTC.